This T cell receptor beta chain comes out of a study of Graves' ophthalmopathy and Graves' hyperthyroidism. Findings and caveats of the study: Thyroid clonotypes that were expanded above 0.001 frequency mostly also appeared in blood.

The TCR beta CDR3 regions underwent amplification from RNA transcripts. First-round RT-PCR with HTBI primers preceded a second-round multiplex PCR. TCRdb processed the multiplex PCR reads anew with MiXCR; each CDR3 protein has one entry. Seen here are around 670,000 distinct CDR3 sequences, approximately 40% observed once, and the top ten hold about 40%. Regarding this clonotype: Its antigen remains unidentified. The germline gene is not matched at one end of the junction; a read error may be the cause.

CDR3 size: 13 residues. The germline gives CDR1 DFQATT, CDR2 SNEGSKA (reference sequence). The sequence derives from an adult man with Graves' ophthalmopathy. V and J are TRBV20-1 and TRBJ2-5; D is perhaps TRBD1 (6 bases). Sequencing was done on a sample of peripheral blood. The CDR3 bases are TGCAGTGCTCTGGCGACAGGCCAAGAGACCCAGCACTTC. It translates to CSALATGQETQHF.